This T cell receptor beta chain came from a study of T cells in Graves' hyperthyroidism and ophthalmopathy. Trimming at V came to 3 bases and at J to 0 bases, leaving 8 bases not matched to a gene. The CDR3 spans 20 residues. Germline lookup yields CDR1 MDHEN and CDR2 SYDVKM. The study left out patients who had uncontrolled infection, other autoimmune disease, pregnancy or lactation. To note about this clonotype: As yet, its antigen is unknown.

The study, taken as a whole, reports: A model of 13 V-J pairs discriminated ophthalmopathy from stable hyperthyroidism.

TCR beta CDR3 sequences were amplified from RNA transcripts. Primed by the HTBI set, a first-round RT-PCR was run on the TCR CDR3. TCRdb passed the multiplex PCR reads through MiXCR, listing each CDR3 protein once. In the table there are 250,000 or so distinct CDR3 sequences, around 17% of which are singletons. This receptor was identified in a woman between 18 and 29 years old with Graves' ophthalmopathy. The specimen was blood. V is TRBV28 and J is TRBJ2-4, with TRBD2 matching 16 bases. CDR3 protein: CASSLQPGLAGGRAKNIQYF. CDR3 in DNA: TGTGCCAGCAGTTTGCAACCGGGACTAGCGGGAGGGCGAGCCAAAAACATTCAGTACTTC.